The sequence of this T cell receptor beta chain was determined in a study of control samples from healthy donors and cancer patients. TCRdb's copy holds only in-frame clones and misses some; the assay was immunoSEQ multiplex PCR. The data show 35,000 to 55,000 clones, with about 89% seen just once and 10% held by the top ten. Trimming left V 7 bases short and J 0 bases short, with 10 bases between. The germline CDR1 and CDR2 sequences are PRHDT and FYEKMQ (reference sequence). The CDR3 has 14 amino acids. This clone was seen only a few times. V and J are TRBV13 and TRBJ2-1; D unresolved. This receptor was identified in a woman in her sixties with lung cancer. The sample consisted of PBMCs. This CDR3 is CASILRNSYNEQFF. CDR3 in DNA: TGTGCCAGCATTCTTCGGAACTCCTACAATGAGCAGTTCTTC. Looking up the rest from reference TRBV13 and TRBJ2-1 gives the full variable domain: AAGVIQSPRHLIKEKRETATLKCYPIPRHDTVYWYQQGPGQDPQFLISFYEKMQSDKGSIPDRFSAQQFSDYHSELNMSSLELGDSALYFCASILRNSYNEQFFGPGTRLTVL.